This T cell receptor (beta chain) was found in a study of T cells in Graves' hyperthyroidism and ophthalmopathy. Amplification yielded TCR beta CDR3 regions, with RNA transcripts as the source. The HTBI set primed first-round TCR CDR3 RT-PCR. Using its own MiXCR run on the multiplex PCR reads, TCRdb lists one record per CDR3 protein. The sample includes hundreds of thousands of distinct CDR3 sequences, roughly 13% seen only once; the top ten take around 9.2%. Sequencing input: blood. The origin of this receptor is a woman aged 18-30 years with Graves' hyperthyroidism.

CDR3 amino acids: CASSSPGQGNEQFF. CDR3 nucleotides: TGCGCCAGCAGCTCCCCGGGACAGGGCAATGAGCAGTTCTTC. The chain uses TRBV5-1 and TRBJ2-1; 9 bases map to TRBD1. Unmatched junction bases numbered 4, after V lost 3 bases and J lost 6 bases. The CDR3 is made up of 14 amino acids. Germline assignment: CDR1 SGHRS and CDR2 YFSETQ.